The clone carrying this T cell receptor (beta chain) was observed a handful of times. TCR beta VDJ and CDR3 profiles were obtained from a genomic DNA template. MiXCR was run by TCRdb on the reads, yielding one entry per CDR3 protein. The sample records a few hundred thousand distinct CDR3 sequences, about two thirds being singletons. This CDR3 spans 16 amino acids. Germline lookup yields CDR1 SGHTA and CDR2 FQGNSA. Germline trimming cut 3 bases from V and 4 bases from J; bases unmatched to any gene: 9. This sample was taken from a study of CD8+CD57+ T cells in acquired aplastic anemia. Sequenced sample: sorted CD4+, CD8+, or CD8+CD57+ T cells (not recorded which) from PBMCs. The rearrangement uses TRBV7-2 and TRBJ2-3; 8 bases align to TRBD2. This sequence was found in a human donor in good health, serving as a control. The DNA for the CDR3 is TGTGCCAGCAGCTTCGGGGGGGGGGAGCGATCAGATACGCAGTATTTT. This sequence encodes CASSFGGGERSDTQYF.